This is a list of T cell receptor beta chains from one sample in a study of blood T cell repertoires in COVID-19. Produced via immunoSEQ multiplex PCR; TCRdb's table is partial and in-frame only. The sample carries about 260,000 clones, around 91% recorded once. The sequencing sample was made of PBMCs or T cells enriched from blood (not recorded which). These receptors were taken from a woman aged 18 to 35 who had recovered from COVID-19. CDR3s include the opening cysteine and the closing phenylalanine or tryptophan. D genes are given only for firm matches. Clone size is given for some rows only: seen once, a few or many times, or a class if the clone is expanded.

clone_size,d_call,v_call,j_call,cdr3_aa,cdr3_nt
-,TRBD1,TRBV5-5,TRBJ1-1,CASSSGTENTEAFF,TGTGCCAGCAGCTCCGGGACAGAGAACACTGAAGCTTTCTTT
-,-,TRBV5-1,TRBJ1-1,CASREYPAPTEAFF,TGCGCCAGCAGGGAGTATCCCGCACCCACTGAAGCTTTCTTT
-,TRBD1,TRBV3-1/TRBV3-2,TRBJ2-1,CASSLEGQGFNEQFF,TGTGCCAGCAGCCTTGAGGGACAGGGTTTCAATGAGCAGTTCTTC
-,-,TRBV5-4,TRBJ1-2,CASSLGVSRQANYGYTF,TGTGCCAGCAGCTTGGGGGTGTCGAGACAGGCAAACTATGGCTACACCTTC
-,TRBD1,TRBV27,TRBJ2-2,CASSFSDRGRYPGELFF,TGTGCCAGCAGTTTCTCAGACAGGGGGCGCTACCCCGGGGAGCTGTTTTTT
-,-,TRBV10-1,TRBJ2-1,CASSIDRPYNEQFF,TGCGCCAGCAGTATAGACAGGCCCTACAATGAGCAGTTCTTC
few,-,TRBV5-1,TRBJ1-2,CASSSLTGTYGYTF,TGCGCCAGCAGCTCCCTAACAGGGACCTATGGCTACACCTTC
-,-,TRBV5-5,TRBJ1-2,CASRHVFRGYGYTF,TGTGCCAGCAGGCATGTATTCCGGGGCTATGGCTACACCTTC
-,TRBD2,TRBV15,TRBJ2-3,CATKPRHGGTTDTQYF,TGTGCCACCAAACCCCGGCACGGGGGGACTACAGATACGCAGTATTTT
-,TRBD1,TRBV10-1,TRBJ1-1,CASSRDSGLMNTEAFF,TGCGCCAGCAGTCGGGACAGTGGGCTAATGAACACTGAAGCTTTCTTT
-,-,TRBV7-9,TRBJ1-2,CASSPPPPGARVGGYTF,TGTGCCAGCAGCCCACCCCCCCCAGGGGCTAGAGTCGGAGGCTACACCTTC
once,-,TRBV2,TRBJ1-1,CASSAEGATEAFF,TGTGCCAGCAGTGCAGAGGGTGCCACTGAAGCTTTCTTT
-,TRBD2,TRBV9,TRBJ2-2,CASSVSGGVNTGELFF,TGTGCCAGCAGCGTAAGCGGGGGGGTGAACACCGGGGAGCTGTTTTTT
-,TRBD2,TRBV6-4,TRBJ2-2,CASSDSGLAGNTGELFF,TGTGCCAGCAGTGACTCAGGTCTAGCGGGGAACACCGGGGAGCTGTTTTTT
-,-,TRBV21-1,TRBJ1-5,CASTPPRGSQPQHF,TGTGCCAGCACCCCGCCAAGGGGAAGTCAGCCCCAGCATTTT
few,-,TRBV5-4,TRBJ2-5,CASSFTSRVETQYF,TGTGCCAGCAGCTTCACTAGCCGGGTAGAGACCCAGTACTTC
-,-,TRBV4-1,TRBJ1-1,CASSQVAGVNTEAFF,TGCGCCAGCAGCCAAGTGGCAGGGGTAAACACTGAAGCTTTCTTT
-,TRBD2,TRBV9,TRBJ2-1,CASSATTGGVEQFF,TGTGCCAGCAGCGCAACTACCGGGGGGGTTGAGCAGTTCTTC
few,TRBD2,TRBV5-3,TRBJ2-7,CARSLERGPYEQYF,TGTGCCAGAAGCTTGGAGCGGGGGCCCTACGAGCAGTACTTC
-,-,TRBV7-9,TRBJ1-3,CASSRGEVAGNTIYF,TGTGCCAGCAGCCGGGGGGAGGTGGCTGGAAACACCATATATTTT
-,-,TRBV7-6,TRBJ1-1,CASSLKQNTEAFF,TGTGCCAGCAGCTTAAAACAAAACACTGAAGCTTTCTTT
-,-,TRBV20-1,TRBJ1-3,CSAREEGTIYF,TGCAGTGCTAGAGAGGAGGGTACCATATATTTT
once,TRBD1,TRBV5-1,TRBJ1-1,CASSGLQGMNTEAFF,TGCGCCAGCAGCGGCCTACAGGGGATGAACACTGAAGCTTTCTTT
-,-,TRBV2,TRBJ1-6,CASFIEGGSPLHF,TGTGCCAGTTTCATCGAAGGCGGTTCACCCCTCCACTTT
-,-,TRBV7-9,TRBJ1-5,CASSLVGDTNSNQPQHF,TGTGCCAGCAGCTTAGTTGGGGACACAAATAGCAATCAGCCCCAGCATTTT
-,-,TRBV19,TRBJ1-1,CASLNKNTEAFF,TGTGCCAGTTTAAACAAAAACACTGAAGCTTTCTTT
-,-,TRBV12-3/TRBV12-4,TRBJ2-1,CASSSENYNEQFF,TGTGCCAGCAGTTCTGAGAATTACAATGAGCAGTTCTTC
-,-,TRBV5-4,TRBJ2-5,CASSLVGQETQYF,TGTGCCAGCAGCTTGGTCGGCCAAGAGACCCAGTACTTC
-,TRBD1,TRBV6-5,TRBJ2-1,CASSYPGQGFNEQFF,TGTGCCAGCAGTTACCCGGGACAGGGGTTCAATGAGCAGTTCTTC
-,TRBD1,TRBV9,TRBJ1-2,CASSVEPRTGNYGYTF,TGTGCCAGCAGCGTAGAACCAAGGACAGGCAACTATGGCTACACCTTC
once,TRBD1,TRBV6-6,TRBJ2-2,CASRRDREVTGELFF,TGTGCCAGCAGAAGGGACAGGGAGGTCACCGGGGAGCTGTTTTTT
once,-,TRBV12-3/TRBV12-4,TRBJ2-2,CASSHSPSGELFF,TGTGCCAGCAGTCACTCCCCGAGCGGGGAGCTGTTTTTT
once,TRBD1,TRBV5-8,TRBJ1-2,CASSLAGGYGYTF,TGTGCCAGCAGCTTGGCAGGGGGCTATGGCTACACCTTC
-,TRBD2,TRBV19,TRBJ2-1,CASSAGTSGEQFF,TGTGCCAGTAGTGCCGGGACTAGCGGAGAGCAGTTCTTC
once,-,TRBV10-2,TRBJ1-1,CAVIGEENTEAFF,TGCGCCGTGATCGGGGAGGAGAACACTGAAGCTTTCTTT
-,TRBD1,TRBV19,TRBJ2-3,CASSIWGTGYPDTQYF,TGTGCCAGTAGTATTTGGGGGACAGGGTACCCAGATACGCAGTATTTT
-,-,TRBV19,TRBJ1-5,CASTLHLGGLGQPQHF,TGTGCCAGTACCCTGCACCTTGGGGGGTTGGGGCAGCCCCAGCATTTT
-,-,TRBV6-5,TRBJ1-2,CASSYFGSAGGYTF,TGTGCCAGCAGTTATTTCGGTTCGGCGGGTGGCTACACCTTC
-,TRBD1,TRBV5-4,TRBJ1-4,CASSIRQGIGEKLFF,TGTGCCAGCAGCATTAGACAGGGTATCGGGGAAAAACTGTTTTTT
-,TRBD1,TRBV3-1/TRBV3-2,TRBJ1-2,CATKGQTNYGYTF,TGTGCCACCAAGGGACAGACGAACTATGGCTACACCTTC
-,-,TRBV12-3/TRBV12-4,TRBJ1-1,CASSPQVYTEAFF,TGTGCCAGCAGTCCACAGGTGTACACTGAAGCTTTCTTT
-,-,TRBV3-1/TRBV3-2,TRBJ2-1,CASSQGSLASEQFF,TGTGCCAGCAGCCAAGGGTCATTAGCTAGTGAGCAGTTCTTC
-,TRBD2,TRBV5-1,TRBJ2-5,CASSVAQGGGPGETQYF,TGCGCCAGCAGCGTGGCTCAAGGCGGGGGTCCAGGGGAGACCCAGTACTTC
-,TRBD2,TRBV9,TRBJ2-1,CASSGGLVSHEQFF,TGTGCCAGCAGCGGGGGACTAGTGTCCCATGAGCAGTTCTTC
-,-,TRBV30,TRBJ1-1,CAWSLAGLETEAFF,TGTGCCTGGAGTCTCGCAGGGCTTGAGACTGAAGCTTTCTTT
few,-,TRBV9,TRBJ1-5,CASSRDNDQPQHF,TGTGCCAGCAGCCGCGATAACGATCAGCCCCAGCATTTT
-,-,TRBV25-1,TRBJ1-1,CASSEAAEEAFF,TGTGCCAGCAGTGAAGCGGCAGAAGAAGCTTTCTTT
-,TRBD2,TRBV30,TRBJ2-1,CAWSVQLAGGNEQFF,TGTGCCTGGAGTGTGCAACTAGCGGGGGGCAATGAGCAGTTCTTC
-,-,TRBV12-3/TRBV12-4,TRBJ1-2,CASSFGFNYGYTF,TGTGCCAGCAGTTTCGGGTTTAACTATGGCTACACCTTC
-,-,TRBV18,TRBJ1-4,CASSPRRNEKLFF,TGTGCCAGCTCACCACGGAGGAATGAAAAACTGTTTTTT
-,-,TRBV5-1,TRBJ1-2,CASSFGINYGYTF,TGCGCCAGCAGCTTCGGGATTAACTATGGCTACACCTTC
once,TRBD1,TRBV29-1,TRBJ1-2,CSVGQIYGYTF,TGCAGCGTGGGACAGATCTATGGCTACACCTTC
-,TRBD2,TRBV5-1,TRBJ2-2,CASRTSGGAGGGELFF,TGCGCCAGCAGGACTAGCGGGGGGGCCGGAGGCGGGGAGCTGTTTTTT
-,-,TRBV15,TRBJ2-7,CATSRDPSYEQYF,TGTGCCACCAGCAGAGATCCCAGCTACGAGCAGTACTTC
-,-,TRBV7-9,TRBJ1-4,CATKTATNEKLFF,TGTGCCACCAAGACTGCAACTAATGAAAAACTGTTTTTT
-,-,TRBV29-1,TRBJ2-7,CSATVQGYEQYF,TGCAGCGCCACGGTACAGGGCTACGAGCAGTACTTC
-,TRBD2,TRBV3-1/TRBV3-2,TRBJ2-1,CASEPNGTTNSYNEQFF,TGTGCCAGCGAACCTAACGGGACTACCAACTCCTACAATGAGCAGTTCTTC
-,-,TRBV5-4,TRBJ2-5,CASSLAGAETQYF,TGTGCCAGCAGCTTGGCAGGGGCGGAGACCCAGTACTTC
-,TRBD1,TRBV4-1,TRBJ2-3,CASSPLRTGGASDTQYF,TGCGCCAGCAGCCCCTTGAGGACAGGGGGCGCCTCAGATACGCAGTATTTT